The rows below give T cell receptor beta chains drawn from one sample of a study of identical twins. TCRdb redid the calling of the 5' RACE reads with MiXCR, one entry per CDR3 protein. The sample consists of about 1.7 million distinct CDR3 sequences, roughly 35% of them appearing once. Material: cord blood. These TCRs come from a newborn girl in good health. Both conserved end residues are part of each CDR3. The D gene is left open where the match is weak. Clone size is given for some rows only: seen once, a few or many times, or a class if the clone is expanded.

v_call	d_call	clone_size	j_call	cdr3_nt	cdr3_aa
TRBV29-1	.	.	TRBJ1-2	TGCAGCGTTGCCCCCAGGTTCGCGGGGGTCGGCTACACCTTC	CSVAPRFAGVGYTF
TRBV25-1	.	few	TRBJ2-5	TGTGCCAGCAGTGAATATAGCAGCCAAGAGACCCAGTACTTC	CASSEYSSQETQYF
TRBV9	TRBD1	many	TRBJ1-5	TGTGCCAGCAGCGTAGGACAGGGGTCTCAGCCCCAGCATTTT	CASSVGQGSQPQHF
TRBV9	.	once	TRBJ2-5	TGTGCCAGCAGCGTAGGCCTAGCCGTAGGCTATGAGCAGTACTTC	CASSVGLAVGYEQYF
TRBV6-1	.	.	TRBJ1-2	TGTGCCAGCAGTCCAACAGGGAGGCACTATGGCTGCACCTTC	CASSPTGRHYGCTF
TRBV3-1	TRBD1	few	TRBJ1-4	TGTGCCAGCAGCCAAGAACTGGGACAGTCTAATGAAAAACTGTTTTTT	CASSQELGQSNEKLFF
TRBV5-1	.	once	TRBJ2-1	TGCGCCAGCAGTTTCGTAGCTTTGAGCTCCTACAATGAGCAGTTCTTC	CASSFVALSSYNEQFF
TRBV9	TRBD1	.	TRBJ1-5	TGTGCCAGCAGCCCGGGACAGCTCTTGAATCAGCCCCAGCATTTT	CASSPGQLLNQPQHF
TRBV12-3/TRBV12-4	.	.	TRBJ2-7	TGTGCCAGCAGTTTATTTCAAGCTTACGAGCAGTACTTC	CASSLFQAYEQYF
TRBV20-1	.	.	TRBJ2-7	TGCAGTGCTAGAATAGAGAGCTCCTACGAGCAGTACTTC	CSARIESSYEQYF
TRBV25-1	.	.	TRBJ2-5	TGTGCCAGCAGTTCGAGTCACCAAGAGACCCAGTACTTC	CASSSSHQETQYF
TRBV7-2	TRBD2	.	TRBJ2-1	TGTGCCAGCAGCTTGTCGGTGGCGGGAGGGTACAATGAGCAGTTCTTC	CASSLSVAGGYNEQFF
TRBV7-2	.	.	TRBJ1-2	TGTGCCAGCAGCGTACTGGCGGGAGGCTACACCTTC	CASSVLAGGYTF
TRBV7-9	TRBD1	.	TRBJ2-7	TGTGCCAGCAGCTTAGGGACAGGGGTAGGTCAGGGCTCCTACGAGCAGTACTTC	CASSLGTGVGQGSYEQYF
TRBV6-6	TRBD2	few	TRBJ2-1	TGTGCCAGCGAACAAGCGGGGGGTCAAAATGAGCAGTTCTTC	CASEQAGGQNEQFF
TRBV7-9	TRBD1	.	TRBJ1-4	TGTGCCAGCAGCCCCGGGACAGGGGAAAACGAAAAACTGTTTTTT	CASSPGTGENEKLFF
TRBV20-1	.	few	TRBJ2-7	TGCAGTGCTAGAGATCGTCCCCTCGGGCTCCCCTACGAGCAGTACTTC	CSARDRPLGLPYEQYF
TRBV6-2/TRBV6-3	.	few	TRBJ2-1	TGTGCCAGCAGGCGAGGACTAAACAGCAATGAGCAGTTCTTC	CASRRGLNSNEQFF
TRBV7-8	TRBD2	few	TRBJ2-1	TGTGCCAGCAGCCACGGCGGGGGACTAGCGGGAACCAATGAGCAGTTCTTC	CASSHGGGLAGTNEQFF
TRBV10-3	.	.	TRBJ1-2	TGTGCCATCAGTGCTGAAGGCGACTATGGCTACACCTTC	CAISAEGDYGYTF
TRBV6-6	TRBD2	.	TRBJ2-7	TGTGCCAGCAGTATTCCCCTAGCGGGAGAATCCTACGAGCAGTACTTC	CASSIPLAGESYEQYF
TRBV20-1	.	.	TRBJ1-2	TGCAGTGCTAGAGCCCTCGGACGGGACTATGGCTACACCTTC	CSARALGRDYGYTF
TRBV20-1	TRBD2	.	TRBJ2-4	TGCAGTGCTAGAGGGGACTACGTCAAAAACATTCAGTACTTC	CSARGDYVKNIQYF
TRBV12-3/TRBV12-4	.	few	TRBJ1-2	TGTGCCAGCAGGCGGGACCATGCTAACTATGGCTACACCTTC	CASRRDHANYGYTF
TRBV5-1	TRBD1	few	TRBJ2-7	TGCGCCAGCAGAGTGGGGACAGCTCCCTACGAGCAGTACTTC	CASRVGTAPYEQYF
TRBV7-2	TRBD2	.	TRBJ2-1	TGTGCCAGCAGCGATGGACTAGCGAGACCCTTCGGGTATTACAATGAGCAGTTCTTC	CASSDGLARPFGYYNEQFF
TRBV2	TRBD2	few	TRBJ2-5	TGTGCCAGCAGTGAATTTCTTAAGCGGGGGGGCCGTGAGACCCAGTACTTC	CASSEFLKRGGRETQYF
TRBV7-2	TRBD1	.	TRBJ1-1	TGTGCCAGCAGCTCGAAGGGACAGGGGAGCACTGAAGCTTTCTTT	CASSSKGQGSTEAFF
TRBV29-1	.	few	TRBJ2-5	TGCAGCGTGGCCCCGTACCAAGAGACCCAGTACTTC	CSVAPYQETQYF
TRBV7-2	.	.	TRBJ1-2	TGTGCCAGCAGCTTAGCCCTTGGGGGAGAAGGCTACACCTTC	CASSLALGGEGYTF
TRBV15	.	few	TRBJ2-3	TGTGCCACCAGCAGAGATAGTCCGGGACTCAGCACAGATACGCAGTATTTT	CATSRDSPGLSTDTQYF
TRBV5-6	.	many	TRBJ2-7	TGTGCCAGCAGCTTGGTCAGGACCTACGAGCAGTACTTC	CASSLVRTYEQYF
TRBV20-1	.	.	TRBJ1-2	TGCAGTTCAAGACAGCTTCCTTTTCGCACCTTC	CSSRQLPFRTF
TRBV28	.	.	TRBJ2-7	TGTGCCAGCAGTTTACCAGTGCAGAACGAGCAGTACTTC	CASSLPVQNEQYF
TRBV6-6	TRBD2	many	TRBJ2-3	TGTGCCAGCATTTGGGCGGGAGTGACAGATACGCAGTATTTT	CASIWAGVTDTQYF
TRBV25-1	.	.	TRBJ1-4	TGTGCCAGCAGACAGGGTTACAATGAAAAACTGTTTTTT	CASRQGYNEKLFF
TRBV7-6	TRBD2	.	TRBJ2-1	TGTGCCAGCAGCTTTTCGGCGGGGGAGTACTACAATGAGCAGTTCTTC	CASSFSAGEYYNEQFF
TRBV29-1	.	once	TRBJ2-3	TGCAGCGTTGAAGATCTCGGGGAGAGCACAGATACGCAGTATTTT	CSVEDLGESTDTQYF
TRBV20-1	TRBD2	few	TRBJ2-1	TGCAGTGCTAGCGATAGCGGGAGCGGTTCTGCTGAGCAGTTCTTC	CSASDSGSGSAEQFF
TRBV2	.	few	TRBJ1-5	TGTGCCAGCCGTGATTTTGGGGGGGTCAATCAGCCCCAGCATTTT	CASRDFGGVNQPQHF
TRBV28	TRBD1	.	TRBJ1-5	TGTGCCAGCAGGCCTCAGGGGGAAGGCAATCAGCCCCAGCATTTT	CASRPQGEGNQPQHF
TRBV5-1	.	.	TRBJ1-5	TGCGCCAGCAGCTTCTCGCCAGGGGGCAATCAGCCCCAGCATTTT	CASSFSPGGNQPQHF
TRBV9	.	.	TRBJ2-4	TGTGCCAGCAGCGTGGGGGTCCCACGGGCCAAAAACATTCAGTACTTC	CASSVGVPRAKNIQYF
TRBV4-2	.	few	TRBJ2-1	TGTGCCAGCAGCCAAGAAGACAGTCTCCTCTACAATGAGCAGTTCTTC	CASSQEDSLLYNEQFF
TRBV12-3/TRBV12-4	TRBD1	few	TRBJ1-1	TGTGCCAGCACCCCGGGACAGGTTGAAGCTTTCTTT	CASTPGQVEAFF
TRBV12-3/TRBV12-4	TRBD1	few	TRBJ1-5	TGTGCCAGCAGCTGGGACAGGGGGCAGCGGCAGCCCCAGCATTTT	CASSWDRGQRQPQHF
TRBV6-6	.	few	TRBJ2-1	TGTGCCACAGCCAACATCCGGTACAATGAGCAGTTCTTC	CATANIRYNEQFF
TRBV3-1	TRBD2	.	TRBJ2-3	TGTGCCAGCAGCCCACTAGCGGCGCCCTTCACAGATACGCAGTATTTT	CASSPLAAPFTDTQYF
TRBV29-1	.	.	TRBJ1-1	TGCAGCGTCCTCTTAAGGGCAGGGCCGAACACTGAAGCTTTCTTT	CSVLLRAGPNTEAFF
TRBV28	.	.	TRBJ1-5	TGTGCCAGCAGACACCTACGGTATAGTAATCAGCCCCAGCATTTT	CASRHLRYSNQPQHF
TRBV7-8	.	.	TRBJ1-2	TGTGCCAGCAGCTTAAGCGATATCGGCTACTATGGCTACACCTTC	CASSLSDIGYYGYTF
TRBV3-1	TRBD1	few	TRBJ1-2	TGTGCCAGCAGCCAAGGACAGGGGGCGTACTATGGCTACACCTTC	CASSQGQGAYYGYTF